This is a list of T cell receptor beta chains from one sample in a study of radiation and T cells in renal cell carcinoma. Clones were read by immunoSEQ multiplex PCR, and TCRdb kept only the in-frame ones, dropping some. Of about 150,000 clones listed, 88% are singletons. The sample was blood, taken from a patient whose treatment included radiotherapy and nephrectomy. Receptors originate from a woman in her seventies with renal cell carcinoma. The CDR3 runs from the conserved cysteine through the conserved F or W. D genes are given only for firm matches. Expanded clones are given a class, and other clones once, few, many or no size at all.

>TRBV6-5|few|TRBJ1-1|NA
TGTGCCAGCAGTTACGCAGGGGTGAACACTGAAGCTTTCTTT
CASSYAGVNTEAFF
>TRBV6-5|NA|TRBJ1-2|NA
TGTGCCAGCAGGGGGGTAAATGGCTACACCTTC
CASRGVNGYTF
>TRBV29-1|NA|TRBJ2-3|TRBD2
TGCAGCGTTCGTCGACTGACTAGCACCGATACGCAGTATTTT
CSVRRLTSTDTQYF
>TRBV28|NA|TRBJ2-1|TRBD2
TGTGCCAGCAGCTCCCCCGGGACTAGCGGGAAAGGTGAGCAGTTCTTC
CASSSPGTSGKGEQFF
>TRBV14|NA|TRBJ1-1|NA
TGTGCCAGCAGCTACCCCTGGGGCCTGAACACTGAAGCTTTCTTT
CASSYPWGLNTEAFF
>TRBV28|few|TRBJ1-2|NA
TGTGCCAGCACTGCAGCTAACTATGGCTACACCTTC
CASTAANYGYTF
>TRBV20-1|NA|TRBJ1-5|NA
TGCAGTGCTGGATCGGATCAGCCCCAGCATTTT
CSAGSDQPQHF
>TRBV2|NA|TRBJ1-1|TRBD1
TGTGCCAGCAACAGGGGGGGGAACACTGAAGCTTTCTTT
CASNRGGNTEAFF
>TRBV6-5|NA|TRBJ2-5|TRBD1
TGTGCCAGCAGTTATACAGGGGGTGAGGGGGAGACCCAGTACTTC
CASSYTGGEGETQYF
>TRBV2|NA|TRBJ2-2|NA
TGTGCCAGCAGTGAAGCGCTTTTGGGGACCGGGGAGCTGTTTTTT
CASSEALLGTGELFF
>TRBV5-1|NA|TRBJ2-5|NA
TGCGCCAGCAGCTTGGATAACCTAGGGGGGGAGACCCAGTACTTC
CASSLDNLGGETQYF
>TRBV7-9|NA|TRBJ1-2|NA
TGTGCCAGCAGCCCACGGGAGGGTCAGGGCTACACCTTC
CASSPREGQGYTF
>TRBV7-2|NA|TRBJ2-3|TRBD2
TGTGCCAGCAGCTCCGGACTAGGCCCCAGCACAGATACGCAGTATTTT
CASSSGLGPSTDTQYF
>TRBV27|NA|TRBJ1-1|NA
TGTGCCAGCAGTTTCCGTGGGGCCGGGACTGAAGCTTTCTTT
CASSFRGAGTEAFF
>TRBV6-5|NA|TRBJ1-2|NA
TGTGCCAGCAGTTACTCGAGCCGGATAAACTATGGCTACACCTTC
CASSYSSRINYGYTF
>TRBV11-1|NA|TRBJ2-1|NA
TGTGCCAGCAGCTTAAGCCAGCTGGGGAATGAGCAGTTCTTC
CASSLSQLGNEQFF
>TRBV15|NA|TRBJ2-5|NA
TGTGCCACCAGCAAAGGAGGGCAGTCCGGAGAGACCCAGTACTTC
CATSKGGQSGETQYF
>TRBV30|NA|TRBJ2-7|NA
TGTGCCTGGAGTCCGTTGGGGTACGAGCAGTACTTC
CAWSPLGYEQYF
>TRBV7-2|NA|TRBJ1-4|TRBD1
TGTGCCAGCAGCTTATCCGACAGGGGCGGTAATGAAAAACTGTTTTTT
CASSLSDRGGNEKLFF
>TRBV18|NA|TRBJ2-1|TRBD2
TGTGCCAGCTCACCACCGAGCGGGAACGATGAGCAGTTCTTC
CASSPPSGNDEQFF
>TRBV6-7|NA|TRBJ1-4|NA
TGTGCCAGCAGTTCCGGGACGGCCTATAATGAAAAACTGTTTTTT
CASSSGTAYNEKLFF
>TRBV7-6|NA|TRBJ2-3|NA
TGTGCCAGCAGCTTAGGGGCAGATACGCAGTATTTT
CASSLGADTQYF
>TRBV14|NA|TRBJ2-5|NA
TGTGCCAGCAGCCAGGGAAGCGAGACCCAGTACTTC
CASSQGSETQYF
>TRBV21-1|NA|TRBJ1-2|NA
TGTGCCAGCAGCCTCTCCGGAGGGCTTCCCTATGGCTACACCTTC
CASSLSGGLPYGYTF
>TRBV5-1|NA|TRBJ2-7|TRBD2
TGCGCCAGCAGCTTGATTCTACTAGCGGGGGGGCCGGCCCTTTCCTACGAGCAGTACTTC
CASSLILLAGGPALSYEQYF
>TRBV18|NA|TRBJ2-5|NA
TGTGCCAGCTCACCACCAATGTCCAGGGTAGAGACCCAGTACTTC
CASSPPMSRVETQYF
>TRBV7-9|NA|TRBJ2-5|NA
TGTGCCAGCACATCGGGGTACCAAGAGACCCAGTACTTC
CASTSGYQETQYF
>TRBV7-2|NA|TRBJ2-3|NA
TGTGCCAGCAGCGTACCCGTAGCGGTTACGCAGTATTTT
CASSVPVAVTQYF
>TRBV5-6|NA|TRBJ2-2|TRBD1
TGTGCCAGCAGCCCGTGGGACAGGGGGTCCGGGGAGCTGTTTTTT
CASSPWDRGSGELFF
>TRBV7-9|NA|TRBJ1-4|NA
TGTGCCAGCCTGGGGCCAGGGCGGAATGAAAAACTGTTTTTT
CASLGPGRNEKLFF
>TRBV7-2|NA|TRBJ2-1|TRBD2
TGTGCCAGCAGCCTTAGCGGGGGGACCTACAATGAGCAGTTCTTC
CASSLSGGTYNEQFF
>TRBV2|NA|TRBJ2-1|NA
TGTGCCAGCAGTGAAGCGGCACTGTTCTACAATGAGCAGTTCTTC
CASSEAALFYNEQFF
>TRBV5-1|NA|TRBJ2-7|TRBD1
TGCGCCAGCAGCTTGGTTCCGGGACAGTTCTACGAGCAGTACTTC
CASSLVPGQFYEQYF
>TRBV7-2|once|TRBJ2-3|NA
TGTGCCAGCAGCTTAGACCCGGCCACAGATACGCAGTATTTT
CASSLDPATDTQYF
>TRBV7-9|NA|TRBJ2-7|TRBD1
TGTGCCAGCAGCGCAGGGACAGCGTACTACGAGCAGTACTTC
CASSAGTAYYEQYF